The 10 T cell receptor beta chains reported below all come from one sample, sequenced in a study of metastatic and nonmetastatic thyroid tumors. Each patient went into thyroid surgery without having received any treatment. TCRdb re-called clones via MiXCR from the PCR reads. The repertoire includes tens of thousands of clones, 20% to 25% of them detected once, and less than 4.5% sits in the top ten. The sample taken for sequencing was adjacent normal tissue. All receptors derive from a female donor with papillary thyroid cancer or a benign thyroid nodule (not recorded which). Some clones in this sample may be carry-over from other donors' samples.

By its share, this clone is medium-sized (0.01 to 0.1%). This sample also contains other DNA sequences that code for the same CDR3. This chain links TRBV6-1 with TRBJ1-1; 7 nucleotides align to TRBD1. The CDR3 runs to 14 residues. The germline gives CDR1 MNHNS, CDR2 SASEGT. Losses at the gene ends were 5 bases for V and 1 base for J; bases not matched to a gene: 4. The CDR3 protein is CASSRTGGNTEAFF. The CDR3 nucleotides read TGTGCCAGCAGTCGGACAGGAGGGAACACTGAAGCTTTCTTT.

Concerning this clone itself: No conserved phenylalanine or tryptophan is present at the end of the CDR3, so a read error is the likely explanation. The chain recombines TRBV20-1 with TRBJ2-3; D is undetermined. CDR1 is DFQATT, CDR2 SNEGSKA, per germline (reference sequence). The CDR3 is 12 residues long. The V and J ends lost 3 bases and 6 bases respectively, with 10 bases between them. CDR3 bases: TGCAGTGCTAGCGGCAGCCCGGATACGCAGTATTCT. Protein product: CSASGSPDTQYS.

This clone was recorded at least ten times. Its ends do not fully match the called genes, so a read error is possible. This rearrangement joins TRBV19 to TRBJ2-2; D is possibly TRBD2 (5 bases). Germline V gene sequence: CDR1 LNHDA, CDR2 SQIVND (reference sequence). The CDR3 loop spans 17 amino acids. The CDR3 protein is CASTIYLGSSNTGELFF. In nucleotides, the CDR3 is TGTGCCAGTACTATATATCTAGGGAGTTCGAACACCGGGGAGCTGTTTTTT.

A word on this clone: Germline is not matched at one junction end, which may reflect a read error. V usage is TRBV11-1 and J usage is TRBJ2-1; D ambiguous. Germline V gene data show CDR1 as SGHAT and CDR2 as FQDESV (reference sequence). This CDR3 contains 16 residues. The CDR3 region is CASSLAPGHTYNDQFF. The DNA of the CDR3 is TGTGCCAGCAGCTTGGCTCCCGGGCATACCTACAATGATCAGTTCTTC.

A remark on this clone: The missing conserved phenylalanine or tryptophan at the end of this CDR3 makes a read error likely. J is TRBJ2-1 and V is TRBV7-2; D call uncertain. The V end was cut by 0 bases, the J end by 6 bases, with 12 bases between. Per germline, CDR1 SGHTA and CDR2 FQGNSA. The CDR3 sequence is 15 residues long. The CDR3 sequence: CASSLAAAQSNEQFL. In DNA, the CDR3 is TGTGCCAGCAGCTTAGCCGCGGCCCAGTCCAATGAGCAGTTCTTA.

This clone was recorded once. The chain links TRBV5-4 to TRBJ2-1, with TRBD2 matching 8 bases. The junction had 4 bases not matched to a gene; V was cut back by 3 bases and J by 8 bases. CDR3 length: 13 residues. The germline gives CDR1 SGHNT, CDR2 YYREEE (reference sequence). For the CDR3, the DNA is TGTGCCAGCAGCTCGACTAGCGACGATGAGCAGTTCTTC. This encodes CASSSTSDDEQFF.

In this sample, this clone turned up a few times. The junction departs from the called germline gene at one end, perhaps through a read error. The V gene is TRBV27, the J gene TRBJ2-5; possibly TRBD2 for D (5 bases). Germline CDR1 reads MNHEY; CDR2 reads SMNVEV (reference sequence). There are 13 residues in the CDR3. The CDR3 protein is CASRMRAKETQYF. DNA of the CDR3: TGTGCCAGCAGGATGCGGGCAAAAGAGACACAGTACTTC.

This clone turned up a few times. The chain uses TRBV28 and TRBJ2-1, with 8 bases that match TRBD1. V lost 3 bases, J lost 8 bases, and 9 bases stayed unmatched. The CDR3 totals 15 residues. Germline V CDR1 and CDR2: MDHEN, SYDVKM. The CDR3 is CASSFSHRGDDEQFF. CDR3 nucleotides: TGTGCCAGCAGTTTCTCTCACAGGGGGGACGATGAGCAGTTCTTC. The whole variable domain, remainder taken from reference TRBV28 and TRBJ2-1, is DVKVTQSSRYLVKRTGEKVFLECVQDMDHENMFWYRQDPGLGLRLIYFSYDVKMKEKGDIPEGYSVSREKKERFSLILESASTNQTSMYLCASSFSHRGDDEQFFGPGTRLTVL.

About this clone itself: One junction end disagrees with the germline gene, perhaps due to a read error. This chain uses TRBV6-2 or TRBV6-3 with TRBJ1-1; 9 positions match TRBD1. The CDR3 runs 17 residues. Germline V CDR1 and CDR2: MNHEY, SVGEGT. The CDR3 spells CASSYRPNGTGNDEALF. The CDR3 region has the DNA TGTGCCAGCAGTTACAGACCAAACGGGACAGGGAACGATGAAGCTTTATTT.

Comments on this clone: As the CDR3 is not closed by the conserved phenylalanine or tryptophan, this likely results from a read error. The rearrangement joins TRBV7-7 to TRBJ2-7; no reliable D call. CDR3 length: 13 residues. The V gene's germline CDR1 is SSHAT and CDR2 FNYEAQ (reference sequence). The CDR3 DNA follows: TGTGCTAGCAGCCTAGAACGGCACAACGAGCAGTACTCC. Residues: CASSLERHNEQYS.